This T cell receptor beta chain was observed in a study of liver allograft versus peripheral blood T cells. Study in general: Transplanted livers and recipients' peripheral blood had their T cell receptor repertoires compared. Findings and caveats of the study: Reports indicated that T cell receptor repertoires inside liver allografts differed from those in peripheral blood.

V dropped 2 bases and J dropped 7 bases, with 14 bases sitting between them. Germline V CDR1 and CDR2: MNHEY, SMNVEV (reference sequence). The CDR3 contains 15 residues. This clonotype was recorded a few times. The antigen remains undetermined. TCRdb reprocessed the reads via MiXCR and lists one record per CDR3 protein. The sample lists some 6,500 distinct CDR3 sequences, roughly 20% occurring once. This clonotype was sampled from a human patient who had a liver transplant. Part of the T cell pool may stem from the graft donor. The genes are TRBV27 and TRBJ2-2, with D hard to call. The DNA of the CDR3 is TGTGCCAGCAGTTTAAATCAAGTGGCAGGCGGGGAGCTGTTTTTT. The encoded protein is CASSLNQVAGGELFF.